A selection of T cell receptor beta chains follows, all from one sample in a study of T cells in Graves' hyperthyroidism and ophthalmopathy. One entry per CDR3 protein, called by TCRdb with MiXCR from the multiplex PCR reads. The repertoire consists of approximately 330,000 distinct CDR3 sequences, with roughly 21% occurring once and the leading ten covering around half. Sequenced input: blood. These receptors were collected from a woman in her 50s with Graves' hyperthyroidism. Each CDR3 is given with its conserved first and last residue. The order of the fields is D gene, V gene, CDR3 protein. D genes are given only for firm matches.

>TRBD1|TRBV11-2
CASSFRSTGGSEQYF
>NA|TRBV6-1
CASTHRELYGYTF
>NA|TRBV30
CACKDSYEQYF
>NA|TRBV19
CASSKTKVYEQYF
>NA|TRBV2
CASSEARAVNSPLHF
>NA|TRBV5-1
CASSLSGVTNEKLFF
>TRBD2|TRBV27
CASRSGLSGSRQTQYF
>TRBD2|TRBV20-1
CSASLDSTSADTQYF
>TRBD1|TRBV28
CASSFPATGENEKLFF
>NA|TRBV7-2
CASSLSRLVNTGELFF
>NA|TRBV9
CASRANQGGYTF
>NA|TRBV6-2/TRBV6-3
CASSYIAATQAFF
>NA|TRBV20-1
CSARGATRALNTEAFF
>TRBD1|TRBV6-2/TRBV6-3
CASTEQGSTEAFF
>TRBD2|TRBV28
CASTGGGANTGELFF
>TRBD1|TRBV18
CASSPGQEKVETQYF
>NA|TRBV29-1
CSVLSQGYEQYF
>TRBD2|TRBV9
CASSVTGGSAGGGELFF
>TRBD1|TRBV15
CATSPGGAARSNEKLFF
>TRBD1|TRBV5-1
CASSPLDRGRQGAEAFF
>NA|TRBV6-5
CASSYSERGTEAFF
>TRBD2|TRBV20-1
CSAGLAGANYNEQFF
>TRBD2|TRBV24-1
CATSEPGLAANEQFF